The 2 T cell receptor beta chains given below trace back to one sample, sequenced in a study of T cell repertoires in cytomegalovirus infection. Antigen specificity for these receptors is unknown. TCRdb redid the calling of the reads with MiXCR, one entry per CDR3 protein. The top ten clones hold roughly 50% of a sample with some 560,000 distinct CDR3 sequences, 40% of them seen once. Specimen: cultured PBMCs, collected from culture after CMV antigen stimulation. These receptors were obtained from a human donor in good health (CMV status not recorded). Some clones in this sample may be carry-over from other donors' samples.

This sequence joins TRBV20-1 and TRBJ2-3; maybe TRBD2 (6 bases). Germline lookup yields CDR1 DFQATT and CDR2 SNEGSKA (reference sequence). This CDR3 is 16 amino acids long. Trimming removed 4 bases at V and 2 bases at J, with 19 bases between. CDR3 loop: CSATKPWDSHTDTQYF. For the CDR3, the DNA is TGCAGTGCTACCAAACCTTGGGACTCTCACACAGATACGCAGTATTTT.

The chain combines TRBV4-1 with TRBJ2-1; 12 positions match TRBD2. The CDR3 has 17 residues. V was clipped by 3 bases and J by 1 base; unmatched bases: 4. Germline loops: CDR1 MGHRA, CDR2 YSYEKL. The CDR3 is CASSQWTSGKSYNEQFF. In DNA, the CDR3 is TGCGCCAGCAGCCAGTGGACTAGCGGGAAGTCCTACAATGAGCAGTTCTTC.